A selection of T cell receptor beta chains follows, all from one sample in a study of cytomegalovirus exposure and HLA in healthy donors. Libraries were prepared by immunoSEQ multiplex PCR; TCRdb keeps only in-frame clonotypes and omits some of them. The table for this sample gives some 40,000 clones. Sequenced material: PBMCs. The receptor source for this set is a human donor in good health. The CDR3 runs from the conserved cysteine through the conserved F or W. The D gene is left open where the match is weak. Size values are once, few and many counts, or a class for expanded clones, and some rows have none.

V gene	clone size	J gene	D gene	CDR3 DNA	CDR3 protein
TRBV29-1	.	TRBJ2-3	TRBD1	TGCAGCGTTGCACGGACAGGCGGAGCAGATACGCAGTATTTT	CSVARTGGADTQYF
TRBV29-1	.	TRBJ1-4	.	TGCAGCGTCGTAGGGCAGGGTGGCGAAAAACTGTTTTTT	CSVVGQGGEKLFF
TRBV27	.	TRBJ1-4	.	TGTGCCAGCAGACCTACAACTAATGAAAAACTGTTTTTT	CASRPTTNEKLFF
TRBV6-1	.	TRBJ1-3	.	TGTGCCAGCAGTGGGGCTGTCGGAAACACCATATATTTT	CASSGAVGNTIYF
TRBV28	.	TRBJ1-6	TRBD1	TGTGCCAGCATCCCACAGGGGAATTCACCCCTCCACTTT	CASIPQGNSPLHF
TRBV28	.	TRBJ1-5	.	TGTGCCAGCAGCATAACACAGGCCGGGGGTCAGCCCCAGCATTTT	CASSITQAGGQPQHF
TRBV27	.	TRBJ1-6	TRBD1	TGTGCCAGCAGTGTATCCCGGACAGGGACCTATAATTCACCCCTCCACTTT	CASSVSRTGTYNSPLHF
TRBV29-1	.	TRBJ2-5	.	TGCAGCGTGGCTACCACCAGGGAGACCCAGTACTTC	CSVATTRETQYF
TRBV7-9	.	TRBJ2-1	.	TGTGCCAGCAGCCCAACGACTAAAACGGGGGACGGCGATGAGCAGTTCTTC	CASSPTTKTGDGDEQFF
TRBV4-2	.	TRBJ1-1	TRBD1	TGTGCCAGCAGCCAAGATCAGGGGGCGATTAGGAACACTGAAGATTTCTTT	CASSQDQGAIRNTEDFF
TRBV6-5	medium-sized	TRBJ1-2	.	TGTGCCAGCAGTTATACTCGTACTAACGCCTATGGCTACACCTTC	CASSYTRTNAYGYTF
TRBV6-6	.	TRBJ1-2	TRBD1	TGTGCCAGCAGTTACATGGTCAGGGGGCCGGGCTACACCTTC	CASSYMVRGPGYTF
TRBV7-9	.	TRBJ1-3	.	TGTGCCAGCAGCTTAGGGCAGGGACTCTCTGGAAACACCATATATTTT	CASSLGQGLSGNTIYF
TRBV19	.	TRBJ2-3	TRBD1	TGTGCCAGTAGTGATACAGGGGTTCTAGGAGGCACAGATACGCAGTATTTT	CASSDTGVLGGTDTQYF
TRBV18	.	TRBJ2-7	TRBD2	TGTGCCAGCTCGCGGACTAGCGGGGTTTTATCGAGCTCCTACGAGCAGTACTTC	CASSRTSGVLSSSYEQYF
TRBV6-1	.	TRBJ2-6	.	TGTGCCAGCAGACAGGTGAACTCTGGGGCCAACGTCCTGACTTTC	CASRQVNSGANVLTF
TRBV19	.	TRBJ2-6	.	TGTGCCACTAGTCCGGGGGACGGGGCCAACGTCCTGACTTTC	CATSPGDGANVLTF
TRBV7-3	.	TRBJ1-4	.	TGTGCCAGCAGCTTAAACCCCGGGACTCGCTTAGAAAAACTGTTTTTT	CASSLNPGTRLEKLFF
TRBV2	.	TRBJ2-4	.	TGTGCCAGCAAACGCGGGAATGGAGCCAAAAACATTCAGTACTTC	CASKRGNGAKNIQYF
TRBV18	.	TRBJ1-1	.	TGTGCCAGCTCACCAGGGCTGGGGAACACTGAAGCTTTCTTT	CASSPGLGNTEAFF
TRBV5-6	.	TRBJ1-2	TRBD1	TGTGCCAGCAGCTTGGTGGGGCAGGGGGCGAACTATGGCTACACCTTC	CASSLVGQGANYGYTF
TRBV4-1	.	TRBJ2-5	TRBD1	TGCGCCAGCAGTCAGGACAGGGGATTGGCAGAGACCCAGTACTTC	CASSQDRGLAETQYF
TRBV28	.	TRBJ1-1	TRBD1	TGTGCCAGCAGCCTTACAGGGGCCGGCACTGAAGCTTTCTTT	CASSLTGAGTEAFF
TRBV4-2	.	TRBJ2-1	TRBD2	TGTGCCAGCAGCCTAAGAGGGACTAGCGGGGGTCGCTCCGACAATGAGCAGTTCTTC	CASSLRGTSGGRSDNEQFF
TRBV30	.	TRBJ2-2	.	TGTGCCTGGGGGGAGGTAGACACCGGGGAGCTGTTTTTT	CAWGEVDTGELFF
TRBV6-5	.	TRBJ1-3	.	TGTGCCAGCAAAACCGAGGCAAACTCTGGAAACACCATATATTTT	CASKTEANSGNTIYF
TRBV12-5	.	TRBJ2-3	.	TGTGCTAGTGGTACCCGACTTTCGACCTTCACAGATACGCAGTATTTT	CASGTRLSTFTDTQYF
TRBV14	.	TRBJ1-1	.	TGTGCCAGCAGCCCTTCGAGGGGTGGGGGGACTGAAGCTTTCTTT	CASSPSRGGGTEAFF
TRBV5-1	.	TRBJ1-4	.	TGCGCCAGCAGCGGAGGAGGGGCATCTAATGAAAAACTGTTTTTT	CASSGGGASNEKLFF
TRBV9	.	TRBJ2-2	TRBD2	TGTGCCAGCAGCCAAGGACTAGCGGGGGGAAAGAACACCGGGGAGCTGTTTTTT	CASSQGLAGGKNTGELFF
TRBV6-5	.	TRBJ1-5	.	TGTGCCAGCAGCAACAGGGTGGGCCAGCCCCAGCATTTT	CASSNRVGQPQHF
TRBV7-2	.	TRBJ2-1	TRBD2	TGTGCCAGCAGCTTAAGGGGGACTAGCGGGGGGGCAACGGCCAATGAGCAGTTCTTC	CASSLRGTSGGATANEQFF
TRBV28	.	TRBJ1-5	.	TGTGCCAGCAGTTTAGAGGCTGGGCCCCAGCATTTT	CASSLEAGPQHF
TRBV9	.	TRBJ1-1	.	TGTGCCAGCAGCGCCCAGCCGGGACAAACGAACATGAACACTGAAGCTTTCTTT	CASSAQPGQTNMNTEAFF
TRBV6-5	.	TRBJ1-6	.	TGTGCCAGCAGGGCTTTACAGGGCCCCCTCCACTTT	CASRALQGPLHF
TRBV5-6	.	TRBJ1-2	.	TGTGCCAGCAGCTTGGATCCGGCTAACTATGGCTACACCTTC	CASSLDPANYGYTF
TRBV5-1	.	TRBJ1-1	.	TGCGCCAGCAGCTGGGGGGGGCACACTGAAGCTTTCTTT	CASSWGGHTEAFF
TRBV9	.	TRBJ2-1	.	TGTGCCAGCAGCGTATCTGGCGGGGTGAACAATGAGCAGTTCTTC	CASSVSGGVNNEQFF
TRBV2	.	TRBJ2-5	TRBD2	TGTGCCAGCAGTGAAGCCAGCGGGGGGGCCAGGGAGACCCAGTACTTC	CASSEASGGARETQYF
TRBV4-1	.	TRBJ2-3	TRBD2	TGCGCCAGCAGCAAGCAAGGGCGGGGGGGTACAGATACGCAGTATTTT	CASSKQGRGGTDTQYF
TRBV18	.	TRBJ1-1	.	TGTGCCAGCTCACCACTCGGCACTGAAGCTTTCTTT	CASSPLGTEAFF
TRBV19	.	TRBJ1-1	.	TGTGCCAGTAGTATGAGGGGAGGGACTGAAGCTTTCTTT	CASSMRGGTEAFF
TRBV5-1	.	TRBJ2-2	.	TGCGCCAGCAGCTTGCGGCAGGGGGGCACCGGGGAGCTGTTTTTT	CASSLRQGGTGELFF
TRBV6-5	.	TRBJ2-2	.	TGTGCCAGCAGTGGCGGGATAGCGTCTACCGGGGAGCTGTTTTTT	CASSGGIASTGELFF
TRBV6-5	.	TRBJ1-2	.	TGTGCCAGCAGTTACTCGGGCAGGGTGATTGGCTACACCTTC	CASSYSGRVIGYTF
TRBV30	.	TRBJ1-2	.	TGTGCCTGGAGTGTAGAGCCTAATCGAGGTGGCTACACCTTC	CAWSVEPNRGGYTF
TRBV19	.	TRBJ2-3	TRBD2	TGTGCCAGTAGTACCGCAAGTACGGGACTAGGGACGCAGTATTTT	CASSTASTGLGTQYF
TRBV27	.	TRBJ1-1	.	TGTGCCAGCAGTTTAGCAGGGTTGAACACTGAAGCTTTCTTT	CASSLAGLNTEAFF
TRBV4-1	.	TRBJ2-7	TRBD2	TGCGCCAGCAGCCAAAGTGGAGGAGCGGGGCGCCTAGTCAACGAGCAGTACTTC	CASSQSGGAGRLVNEQYF